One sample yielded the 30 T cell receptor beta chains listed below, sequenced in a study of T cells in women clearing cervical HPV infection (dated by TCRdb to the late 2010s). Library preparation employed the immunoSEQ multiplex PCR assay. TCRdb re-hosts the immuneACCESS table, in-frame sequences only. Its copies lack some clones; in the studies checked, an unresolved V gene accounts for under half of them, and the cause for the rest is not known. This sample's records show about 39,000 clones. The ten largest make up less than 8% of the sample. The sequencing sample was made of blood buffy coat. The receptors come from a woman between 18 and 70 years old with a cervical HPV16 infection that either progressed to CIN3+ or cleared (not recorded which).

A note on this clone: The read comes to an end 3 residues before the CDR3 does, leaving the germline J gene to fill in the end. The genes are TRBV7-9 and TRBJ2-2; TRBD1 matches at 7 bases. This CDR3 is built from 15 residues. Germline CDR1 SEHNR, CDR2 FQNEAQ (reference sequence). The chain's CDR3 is CASSPWTGDNSPLFF. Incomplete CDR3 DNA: TGTGCCAGCAGCCCATGGACAGGTGATAATTCACCG.

Incomplete CDR3 DNA: TGTGCCAGCTCACCTACGTACCGGGACATCTCTGGGGCCAACGTA. Protein: CASSPTYRDISGANV. The whole CDR3 is CASSPTYRDISGANVLFF. The chain combines TRBV18 with TRBJ1-4; weak D call: TRBD1 (6 bases). The read finishes 3 residues shy of the CDR3 end, and the germline J gene is used to complete it. This CDR3 region has 18 residues. Germline CDR1 KGHSH, CDR2 LQKENI.

Incomplete CDR3 DNA: TGTGCCAGCAGTGTCGGGGGGCCTGGGGCCAACGTC. Amino acid sequence: CASSVGGPGANV. The full CDR3 protein is CASSVGGPGANVLTF. J is TRBJ2-6 and V is TRBV6-1, with D tentatively TRBD2 (7 bases). The DNA ends 3 residues before the CDR3 does, and the rest of the CDR3 is filled in from the germline J gene. Germline CDR1 reads MNHNS; CDR2 reads SASEGT. The ends were cut back, 4 bases at V and 2 bases at J, with 9 bases in the middle. This CDR3 has 15 amino acids.

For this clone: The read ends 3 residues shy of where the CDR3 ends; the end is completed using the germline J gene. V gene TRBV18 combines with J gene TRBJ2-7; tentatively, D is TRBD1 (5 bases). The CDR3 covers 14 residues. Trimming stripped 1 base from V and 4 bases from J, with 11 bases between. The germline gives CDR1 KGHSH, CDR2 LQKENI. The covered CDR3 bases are TGTGCCAGCTCACCACTAAGGGGCGCATACGAG. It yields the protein CASSPLRGAYE. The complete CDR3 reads CASSPLRGAYEQYF.

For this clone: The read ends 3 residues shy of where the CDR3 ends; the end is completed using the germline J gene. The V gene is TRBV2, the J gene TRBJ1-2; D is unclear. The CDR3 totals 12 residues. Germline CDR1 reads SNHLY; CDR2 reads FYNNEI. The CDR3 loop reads CASRVETYDYTF. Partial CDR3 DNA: TGTGCCAGCCGGGTCGAAACCTACGAC.

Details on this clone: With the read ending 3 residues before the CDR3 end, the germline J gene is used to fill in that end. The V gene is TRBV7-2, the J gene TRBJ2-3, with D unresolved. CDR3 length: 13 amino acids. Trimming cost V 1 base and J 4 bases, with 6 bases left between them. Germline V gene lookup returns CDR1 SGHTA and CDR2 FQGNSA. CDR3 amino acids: CASSLDFSDTQYF. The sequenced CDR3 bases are TGTGCCAGCAGCTTAGACTTCTCAGATACG. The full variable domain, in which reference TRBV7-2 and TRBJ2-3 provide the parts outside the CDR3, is GAGVSQSPSNKVTEKGKDVELRCDPISGHTALYWYRQSLGQGLEFLIYFQGNSAPDKSGLPSDRFSAERTGGSVSTLTIQRTQQEDSAVYLCASSLDFSDTQYFGPGTRLTVL.

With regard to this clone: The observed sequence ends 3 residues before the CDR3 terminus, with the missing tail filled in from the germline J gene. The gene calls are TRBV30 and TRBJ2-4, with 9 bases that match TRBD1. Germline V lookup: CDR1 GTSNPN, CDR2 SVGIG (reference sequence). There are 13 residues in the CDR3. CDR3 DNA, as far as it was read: TGTGCCTGGAACCCGGGACAGGGTTCTGGT. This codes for CAWNPGQGSG. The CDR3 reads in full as CAWNPGQGSGQYF.

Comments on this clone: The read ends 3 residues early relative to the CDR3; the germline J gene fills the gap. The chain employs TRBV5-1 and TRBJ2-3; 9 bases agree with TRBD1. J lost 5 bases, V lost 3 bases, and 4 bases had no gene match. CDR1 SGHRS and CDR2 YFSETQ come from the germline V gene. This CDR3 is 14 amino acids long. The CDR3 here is CASSSSTGGDTQYF. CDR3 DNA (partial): TGCGCCAGCAGCTCGTCGACAGGGGGAGATACG.

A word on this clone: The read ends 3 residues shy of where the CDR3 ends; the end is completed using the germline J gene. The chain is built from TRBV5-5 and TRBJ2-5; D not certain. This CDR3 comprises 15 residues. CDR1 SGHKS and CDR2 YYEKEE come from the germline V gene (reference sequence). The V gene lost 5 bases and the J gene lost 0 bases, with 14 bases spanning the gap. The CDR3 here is CASSMYVPNQETQYF. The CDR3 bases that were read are TGTGCCAGCAGTATGTACGTCCCTAACCAAGAGACC. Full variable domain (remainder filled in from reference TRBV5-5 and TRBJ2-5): DAGVTQSPTHLIKTRGQQVTLRCSPISGHKSVSWYQQVLGQGPQFIFQYYEKEERGRGNFPDRFSARQFPNYSSELNVNALLLGDSALYLCASSMYVPNQETQYFGPGTRLLVL.

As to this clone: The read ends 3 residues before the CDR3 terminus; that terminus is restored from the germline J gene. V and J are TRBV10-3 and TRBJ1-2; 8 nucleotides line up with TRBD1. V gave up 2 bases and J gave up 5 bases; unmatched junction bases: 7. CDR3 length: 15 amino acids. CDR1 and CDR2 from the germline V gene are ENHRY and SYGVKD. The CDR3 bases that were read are TGTGCCATCAGTGAGACCGGACAGGGTATTTATGGC. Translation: CAISETGQGIYG. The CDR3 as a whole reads CAISETGQGIYGYTF.

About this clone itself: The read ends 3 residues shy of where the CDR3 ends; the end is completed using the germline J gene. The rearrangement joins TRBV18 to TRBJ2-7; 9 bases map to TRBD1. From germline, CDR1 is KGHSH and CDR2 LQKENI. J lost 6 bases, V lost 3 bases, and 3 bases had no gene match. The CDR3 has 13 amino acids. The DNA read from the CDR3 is TGTGCCAGCTCACCTCCGGACAGGGGCGAG. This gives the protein CASSPPDRGE. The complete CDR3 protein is CASSPPDRGEQYF.

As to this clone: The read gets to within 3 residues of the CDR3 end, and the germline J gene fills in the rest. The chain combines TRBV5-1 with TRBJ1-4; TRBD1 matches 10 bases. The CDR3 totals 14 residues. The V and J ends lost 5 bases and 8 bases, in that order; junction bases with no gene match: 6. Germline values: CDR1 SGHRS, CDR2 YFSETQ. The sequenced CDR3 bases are TGCGCCAGCAGTGATGGACAGGGGGGGGAAAAA. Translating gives CASSDGQGGEK. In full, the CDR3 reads CASSDGQGGEKLFF.

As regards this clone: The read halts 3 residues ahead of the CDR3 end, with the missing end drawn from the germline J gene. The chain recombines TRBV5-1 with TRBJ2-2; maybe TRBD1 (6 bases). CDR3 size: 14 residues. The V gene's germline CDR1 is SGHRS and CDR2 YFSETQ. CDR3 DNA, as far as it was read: TGCGCCAGCAGCTTCGGACAGTCTAATGAAAAG. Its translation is CASSFGQSNEK. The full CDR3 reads CASSFGQSNEKLFF.

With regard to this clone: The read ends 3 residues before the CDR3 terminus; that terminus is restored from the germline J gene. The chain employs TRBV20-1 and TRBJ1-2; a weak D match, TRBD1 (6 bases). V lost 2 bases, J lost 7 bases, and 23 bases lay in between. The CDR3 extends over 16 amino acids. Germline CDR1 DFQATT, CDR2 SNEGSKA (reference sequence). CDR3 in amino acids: CSARYSEGRGFGGYTF. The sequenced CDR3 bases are TGCAGTGCTAGATATTCTGAGGGCAGGGGATTTGGTGGC.

The CDR3 DNA, read in part, is TGTGCCAGCAGTGCACACAGGGGGGAGTGGTCCGGGGAG. It specifies CASSAHRGEWSGE. The complete CDR3 reads CASSAHRGEWSGELFF. The chain joins TRBV6-1 to TRBJ2-2; 8 bases align to TRBD1. The missing CDR3 end, 3 residues past where the read stops, is filled in from the germline J gene. CDR1 and CDR2 (germline): MNHNS, SASEGT. The CDR3 is 16 amino acids. J lost 6 bases, V lost 4 bases, and 10 bases had no gene match.

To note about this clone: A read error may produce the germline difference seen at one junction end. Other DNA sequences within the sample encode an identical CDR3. The CDR3 here is CASSEYRTSYGYTF. The sequenced part of the CDR3 DNA is TGTGCCAGCAGTGAATATAGGACATCATATGGT. The chain combines TRBV2 with TRBJ1-2; D perhaps matches TRBD1 (5 bases). The CDR3 end falls 3 residues outside the read, so it is completed with the germline J gene. CDR1 and CDR2 (germline): SNHLY, FYNNEI. The CDR3 has 14 amino acids.

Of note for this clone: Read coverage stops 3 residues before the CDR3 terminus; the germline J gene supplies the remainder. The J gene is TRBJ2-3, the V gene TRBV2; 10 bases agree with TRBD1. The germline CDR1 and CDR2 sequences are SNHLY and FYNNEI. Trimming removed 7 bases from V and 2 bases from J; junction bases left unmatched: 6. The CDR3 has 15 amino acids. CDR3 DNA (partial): TGTGCCAGCACATGGACAGGGGGGATCACAGATACG. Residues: CASTWTGGITDT. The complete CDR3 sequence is CASTWTGGITDTQYF.

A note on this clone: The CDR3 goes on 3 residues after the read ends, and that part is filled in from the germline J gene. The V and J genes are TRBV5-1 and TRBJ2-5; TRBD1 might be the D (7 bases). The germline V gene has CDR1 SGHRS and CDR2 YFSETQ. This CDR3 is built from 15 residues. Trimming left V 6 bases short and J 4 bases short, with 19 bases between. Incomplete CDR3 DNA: TGCGCCAGCATCCAGGGGGGAGACCCAGGAGAGACC. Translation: CASIQGGDPGET. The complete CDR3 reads CASIQGGDPGETQYF.

The CDR3 DNA, read in part, is TGTGCCAGCAGCCCCCTATCAGATACG. Encoded protein: CASSPLSDT. The entire CDR3 reads CASSPLSDTQYF. V gene TRBV7-9 combines with J gene TRBJ2-3; D unresolved. From the germline J gene comes the end of the CDR3, since the read stops 3 residues before it. The germline gives CDR1 SEHNR, CDR2 FQNEAQ (reference sequence). The CDR3 is made up of 12 amino acids. V gave up 5 bases and J gave up 4 bases, with 7 bases separating them.

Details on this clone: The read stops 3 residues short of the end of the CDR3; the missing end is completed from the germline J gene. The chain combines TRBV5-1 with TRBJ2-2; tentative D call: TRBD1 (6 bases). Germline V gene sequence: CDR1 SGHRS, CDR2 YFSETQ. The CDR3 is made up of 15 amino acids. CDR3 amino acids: CASSIQGSGANVLFF. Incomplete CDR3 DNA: TGCGCCAGCAGCATACAGGGATCAGGGGCCAACGTG.

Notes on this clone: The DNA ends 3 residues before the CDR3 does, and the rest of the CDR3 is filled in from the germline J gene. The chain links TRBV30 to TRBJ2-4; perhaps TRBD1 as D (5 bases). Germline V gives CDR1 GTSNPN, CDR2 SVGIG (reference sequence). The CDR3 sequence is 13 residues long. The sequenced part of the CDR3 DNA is TGTGCCTGGAGTGTACAGGAAGGTAATGGT. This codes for CAWSVQEGNG. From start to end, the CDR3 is CAWSVQEGNGQYF.

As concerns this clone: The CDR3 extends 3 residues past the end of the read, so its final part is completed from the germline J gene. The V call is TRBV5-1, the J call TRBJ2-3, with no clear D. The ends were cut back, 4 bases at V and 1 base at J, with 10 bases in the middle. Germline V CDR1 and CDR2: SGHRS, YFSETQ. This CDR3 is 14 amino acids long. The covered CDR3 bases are TGCGCCAGCAGCGGCCTCCCCGGCACAGATACG. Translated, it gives CASSGLPGTDT. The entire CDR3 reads CASSGLPGTDTQYF. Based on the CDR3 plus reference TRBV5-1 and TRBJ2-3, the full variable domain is KAGVTQTPRYLIKTRGQQVTLSCSPISGHRSVSWYQQTPGQGLQFLFEYFSETQRNKGNFPGRFSGRQFSNSRSEMNVSTLELGDSALYLCASSGLPGTDTQYFGPGTRLTVL.

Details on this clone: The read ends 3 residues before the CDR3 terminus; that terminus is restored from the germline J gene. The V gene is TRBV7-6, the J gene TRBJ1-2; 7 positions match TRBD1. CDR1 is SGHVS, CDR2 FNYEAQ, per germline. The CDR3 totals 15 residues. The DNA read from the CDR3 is TGTGCCAGCAGCTTACGACAGGGTTCCTACAATGAC. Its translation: CASSLRQGSYND. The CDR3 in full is CASSLRQGSYNDYTF.

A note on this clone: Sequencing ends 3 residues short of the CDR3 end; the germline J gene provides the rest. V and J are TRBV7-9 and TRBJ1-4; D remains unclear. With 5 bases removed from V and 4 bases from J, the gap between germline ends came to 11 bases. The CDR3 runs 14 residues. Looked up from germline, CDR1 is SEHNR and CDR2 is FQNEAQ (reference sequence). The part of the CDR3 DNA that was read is TGTGCCAGCAGCCCAGGACTGTATAATGAAAAA. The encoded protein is CASSPGLYNEK. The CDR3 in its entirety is CASSPGLYNEKLFF.

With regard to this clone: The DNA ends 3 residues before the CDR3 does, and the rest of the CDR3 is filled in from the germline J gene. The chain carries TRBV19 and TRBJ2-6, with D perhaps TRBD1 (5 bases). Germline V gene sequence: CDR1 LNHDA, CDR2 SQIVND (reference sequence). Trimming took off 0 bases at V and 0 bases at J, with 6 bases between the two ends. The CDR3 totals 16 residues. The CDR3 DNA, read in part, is TGTGCCAGTAGTATAGATCAGGGCTCTGGGGCCAACGTC. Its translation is CASSIDQGSGANV. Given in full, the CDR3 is CASSIDQGSGANVLTF.

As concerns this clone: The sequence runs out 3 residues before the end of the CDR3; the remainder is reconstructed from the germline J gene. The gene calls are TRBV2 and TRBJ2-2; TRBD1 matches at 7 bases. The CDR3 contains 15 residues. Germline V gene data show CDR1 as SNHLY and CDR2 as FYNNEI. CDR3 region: CASRPTTGPNEKLFF. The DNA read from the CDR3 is TGTGCCAGCAGACCTACGACAGGGCCTAATGAAAAG.

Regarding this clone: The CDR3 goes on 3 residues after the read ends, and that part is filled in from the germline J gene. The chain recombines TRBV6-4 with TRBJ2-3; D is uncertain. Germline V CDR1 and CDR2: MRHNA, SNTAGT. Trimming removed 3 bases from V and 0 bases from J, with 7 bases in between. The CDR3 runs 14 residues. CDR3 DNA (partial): TGTGCCAGCAGTGAGGCGGTTAGCACAGATACG. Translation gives CASSEAVSTDT. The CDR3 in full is CASSEAVSTDTQYF.

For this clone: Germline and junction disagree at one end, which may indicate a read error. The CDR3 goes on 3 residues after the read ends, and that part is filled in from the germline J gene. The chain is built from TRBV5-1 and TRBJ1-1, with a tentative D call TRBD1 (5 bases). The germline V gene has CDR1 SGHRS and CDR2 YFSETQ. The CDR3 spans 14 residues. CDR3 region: CARSLAGGYTEAFF. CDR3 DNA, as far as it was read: TGCGCCAGGAGCTTGGCCGGGGGGTACACTGAA.

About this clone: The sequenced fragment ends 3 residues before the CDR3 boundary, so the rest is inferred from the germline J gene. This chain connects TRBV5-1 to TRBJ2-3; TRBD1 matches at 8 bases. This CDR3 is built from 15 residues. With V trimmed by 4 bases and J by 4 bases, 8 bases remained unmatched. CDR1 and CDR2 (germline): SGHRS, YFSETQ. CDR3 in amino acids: CASSNGQGRADTQYF. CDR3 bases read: TGCGCCAGCAGCAACGGACAGGGAAGGGCAGATACG.

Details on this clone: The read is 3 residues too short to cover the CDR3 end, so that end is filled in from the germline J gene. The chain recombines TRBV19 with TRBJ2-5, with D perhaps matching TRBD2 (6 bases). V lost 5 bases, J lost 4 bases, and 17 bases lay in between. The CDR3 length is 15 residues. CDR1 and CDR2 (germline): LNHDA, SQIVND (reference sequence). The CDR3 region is CASSPARAGRETQYF. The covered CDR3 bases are TGTGCCAGTAGTCCGGCAAGGGCGGGGCGAGAGACC.